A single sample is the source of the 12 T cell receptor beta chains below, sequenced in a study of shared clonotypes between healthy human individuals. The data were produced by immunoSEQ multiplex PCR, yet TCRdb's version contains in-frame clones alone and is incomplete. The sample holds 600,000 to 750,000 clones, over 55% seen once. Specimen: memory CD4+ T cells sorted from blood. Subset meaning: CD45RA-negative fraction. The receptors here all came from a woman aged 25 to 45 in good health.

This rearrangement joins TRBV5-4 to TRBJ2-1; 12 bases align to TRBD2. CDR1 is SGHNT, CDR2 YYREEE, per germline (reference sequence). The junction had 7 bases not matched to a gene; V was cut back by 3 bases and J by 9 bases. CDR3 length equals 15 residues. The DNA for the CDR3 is TGTGCCAGCAGCTGGGCTAGCGGGAGGGCCAGTGAGCAGTTCTTC. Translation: CASSWASGRASEQFF.

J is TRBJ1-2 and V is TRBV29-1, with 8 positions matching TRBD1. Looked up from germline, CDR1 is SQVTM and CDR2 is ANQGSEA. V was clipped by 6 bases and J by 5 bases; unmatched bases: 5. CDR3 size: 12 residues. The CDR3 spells CSVDQGAYGYTF. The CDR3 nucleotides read TGCAGCGTGGACCAGGGGGCTTATGGCTACACCTTC.

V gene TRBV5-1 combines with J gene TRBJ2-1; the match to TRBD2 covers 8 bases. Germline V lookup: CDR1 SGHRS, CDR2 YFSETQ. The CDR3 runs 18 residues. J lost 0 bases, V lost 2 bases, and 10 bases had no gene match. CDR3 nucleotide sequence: TGCGCCAGCAGCTTCTTTTGGGTAGCGGGAAGCTCCTACAATGAGCAGTTCTTC. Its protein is CASSFFWVAGSSYNEQFF.

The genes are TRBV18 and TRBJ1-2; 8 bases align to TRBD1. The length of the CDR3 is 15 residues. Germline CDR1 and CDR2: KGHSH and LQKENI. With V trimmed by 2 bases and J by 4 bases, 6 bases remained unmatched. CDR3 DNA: TGTGCCAGCTCACCATTGGACAGGGAAAGCTATGGCTACACCTTC. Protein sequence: CASSPLDRESYGYTF.

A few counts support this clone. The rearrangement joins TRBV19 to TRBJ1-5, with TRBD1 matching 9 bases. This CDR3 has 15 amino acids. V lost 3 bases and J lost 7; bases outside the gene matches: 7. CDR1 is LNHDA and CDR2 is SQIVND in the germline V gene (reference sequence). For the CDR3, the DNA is TGTGCCAGTAGTATTCCTACAGGGGGCGGACAGCCCCAGCATTTT. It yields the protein CASSIPTGGGQPQHF.

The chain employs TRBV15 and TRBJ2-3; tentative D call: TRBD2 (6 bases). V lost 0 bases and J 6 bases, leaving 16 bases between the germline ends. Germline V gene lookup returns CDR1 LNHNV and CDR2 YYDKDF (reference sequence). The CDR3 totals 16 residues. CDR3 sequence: CATSRDRGWGEDTQYF. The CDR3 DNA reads TGTGCCACCAGCAGAGATAGAGGCTGGGGGGAGGATACGCAGTATTTT.

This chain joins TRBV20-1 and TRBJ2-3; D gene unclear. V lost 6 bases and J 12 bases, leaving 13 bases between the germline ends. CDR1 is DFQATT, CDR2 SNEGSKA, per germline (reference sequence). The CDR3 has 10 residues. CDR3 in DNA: TGCAGTGCACAGAGACCTTATCAGTATTTT. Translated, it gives CSAQRPYQYF.

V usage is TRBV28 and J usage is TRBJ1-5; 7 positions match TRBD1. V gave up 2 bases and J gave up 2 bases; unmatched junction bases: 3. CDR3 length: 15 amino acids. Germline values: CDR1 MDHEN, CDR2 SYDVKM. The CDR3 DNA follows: TGTGCCAGCAGTTTAGAGGGGGCAGGCAATCAGCCCCAGCATTTT. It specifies CASSLEGAGNQPQHF.

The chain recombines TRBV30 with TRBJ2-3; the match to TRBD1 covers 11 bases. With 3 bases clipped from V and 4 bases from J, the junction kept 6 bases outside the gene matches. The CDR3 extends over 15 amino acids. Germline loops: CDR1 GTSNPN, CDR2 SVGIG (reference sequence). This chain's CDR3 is CAWRRTGGAADTQYF. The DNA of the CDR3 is TGTGCCTGGAGAAGGACAGGGGGCGCCGCAGATACGCAGTATTTT.

CDR3 coding DNA: TGTGCCAGCAGCTTCGGGGCAGGGGAGGAGCAGTTCTTC. Translation: CASSFGAGEEQFF. The chain has TRBV11-1 and TRBJ2-1; tentatively, D is TRBD1 (6 bases). Germline CDR1 reads SGHAT; CDR2 reads FQDESV (reference sequence). The CDR3 sequence is 13 residues long. The V end lost 3 bases, the J end lost 10 bases, and 13 bases lay between the germline ends.

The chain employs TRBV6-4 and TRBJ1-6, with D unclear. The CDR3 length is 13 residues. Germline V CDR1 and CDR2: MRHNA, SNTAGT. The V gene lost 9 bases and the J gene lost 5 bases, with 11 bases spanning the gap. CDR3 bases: TGTGCCAGGAAGAGTAGGGATAATTCACCCCTCCACTTT. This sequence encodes CARKSRDNSPLHF.

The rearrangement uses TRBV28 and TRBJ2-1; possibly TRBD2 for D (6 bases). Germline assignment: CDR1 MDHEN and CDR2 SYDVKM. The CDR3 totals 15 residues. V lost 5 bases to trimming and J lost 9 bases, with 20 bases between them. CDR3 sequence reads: CASSPRLGQITEQFF. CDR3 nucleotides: TGTGCCAGCAGTCCTAGACTAGGCCAGATCACTGAGCAGTTCTTC.